This TCR beta chain stems from a study of T cells in Graves' hyperthyroidism and ophthalmopathy. Study-level background: Blood from the periphery was taken at initial diagnosis, before any treatment.

Points on this clonotype: Its antigen is undetermined.

The V gene's germline CDR1 is DFQATT and CDR2 SNEGSKA (reference sequence). This CDR3 is built from 17 residues. V was pared by 1 base and J by 0 bases, with 16 bases between. The authors took PBMCs from roughly 9.7 ml fresh peripheral blood. Points from the study as a whole: Peripheral blood also featured most of the thyroid clonotypes expanded above 0.001. Through a model of 13 V-J features, ophthalmopathy was separated from stable hyperthyroidism.

TCR beta CDR3 region amplification was performed from RNA transcripts. The study used the HTBI primer set for a first-round RT-PCR of the TCR CDR3. TCRdb processed the multiplex PCR reads anew with MiXCR; each CDR3 protein has one entry. The repertoire holds a few hundred thousand distinct CDR3 sequences, under 15% seen once, with 30% to 35% in the top ten. The material sequenced was blood. This TCR was recovered from a woman younger than 45 with Graves' hyperthyroidism. The V gene is TRBV20-1, the J gene TRBJ2-1; a weak D match, TRBD2 (5 bases). In DNA, the CDR3 is TGCAGTGCTAGAGTTATAAAACTAGGAAGCTCCTACAATGAGCAGTTCTTC. It translates to CSARVIKLGSSYNEQFF.